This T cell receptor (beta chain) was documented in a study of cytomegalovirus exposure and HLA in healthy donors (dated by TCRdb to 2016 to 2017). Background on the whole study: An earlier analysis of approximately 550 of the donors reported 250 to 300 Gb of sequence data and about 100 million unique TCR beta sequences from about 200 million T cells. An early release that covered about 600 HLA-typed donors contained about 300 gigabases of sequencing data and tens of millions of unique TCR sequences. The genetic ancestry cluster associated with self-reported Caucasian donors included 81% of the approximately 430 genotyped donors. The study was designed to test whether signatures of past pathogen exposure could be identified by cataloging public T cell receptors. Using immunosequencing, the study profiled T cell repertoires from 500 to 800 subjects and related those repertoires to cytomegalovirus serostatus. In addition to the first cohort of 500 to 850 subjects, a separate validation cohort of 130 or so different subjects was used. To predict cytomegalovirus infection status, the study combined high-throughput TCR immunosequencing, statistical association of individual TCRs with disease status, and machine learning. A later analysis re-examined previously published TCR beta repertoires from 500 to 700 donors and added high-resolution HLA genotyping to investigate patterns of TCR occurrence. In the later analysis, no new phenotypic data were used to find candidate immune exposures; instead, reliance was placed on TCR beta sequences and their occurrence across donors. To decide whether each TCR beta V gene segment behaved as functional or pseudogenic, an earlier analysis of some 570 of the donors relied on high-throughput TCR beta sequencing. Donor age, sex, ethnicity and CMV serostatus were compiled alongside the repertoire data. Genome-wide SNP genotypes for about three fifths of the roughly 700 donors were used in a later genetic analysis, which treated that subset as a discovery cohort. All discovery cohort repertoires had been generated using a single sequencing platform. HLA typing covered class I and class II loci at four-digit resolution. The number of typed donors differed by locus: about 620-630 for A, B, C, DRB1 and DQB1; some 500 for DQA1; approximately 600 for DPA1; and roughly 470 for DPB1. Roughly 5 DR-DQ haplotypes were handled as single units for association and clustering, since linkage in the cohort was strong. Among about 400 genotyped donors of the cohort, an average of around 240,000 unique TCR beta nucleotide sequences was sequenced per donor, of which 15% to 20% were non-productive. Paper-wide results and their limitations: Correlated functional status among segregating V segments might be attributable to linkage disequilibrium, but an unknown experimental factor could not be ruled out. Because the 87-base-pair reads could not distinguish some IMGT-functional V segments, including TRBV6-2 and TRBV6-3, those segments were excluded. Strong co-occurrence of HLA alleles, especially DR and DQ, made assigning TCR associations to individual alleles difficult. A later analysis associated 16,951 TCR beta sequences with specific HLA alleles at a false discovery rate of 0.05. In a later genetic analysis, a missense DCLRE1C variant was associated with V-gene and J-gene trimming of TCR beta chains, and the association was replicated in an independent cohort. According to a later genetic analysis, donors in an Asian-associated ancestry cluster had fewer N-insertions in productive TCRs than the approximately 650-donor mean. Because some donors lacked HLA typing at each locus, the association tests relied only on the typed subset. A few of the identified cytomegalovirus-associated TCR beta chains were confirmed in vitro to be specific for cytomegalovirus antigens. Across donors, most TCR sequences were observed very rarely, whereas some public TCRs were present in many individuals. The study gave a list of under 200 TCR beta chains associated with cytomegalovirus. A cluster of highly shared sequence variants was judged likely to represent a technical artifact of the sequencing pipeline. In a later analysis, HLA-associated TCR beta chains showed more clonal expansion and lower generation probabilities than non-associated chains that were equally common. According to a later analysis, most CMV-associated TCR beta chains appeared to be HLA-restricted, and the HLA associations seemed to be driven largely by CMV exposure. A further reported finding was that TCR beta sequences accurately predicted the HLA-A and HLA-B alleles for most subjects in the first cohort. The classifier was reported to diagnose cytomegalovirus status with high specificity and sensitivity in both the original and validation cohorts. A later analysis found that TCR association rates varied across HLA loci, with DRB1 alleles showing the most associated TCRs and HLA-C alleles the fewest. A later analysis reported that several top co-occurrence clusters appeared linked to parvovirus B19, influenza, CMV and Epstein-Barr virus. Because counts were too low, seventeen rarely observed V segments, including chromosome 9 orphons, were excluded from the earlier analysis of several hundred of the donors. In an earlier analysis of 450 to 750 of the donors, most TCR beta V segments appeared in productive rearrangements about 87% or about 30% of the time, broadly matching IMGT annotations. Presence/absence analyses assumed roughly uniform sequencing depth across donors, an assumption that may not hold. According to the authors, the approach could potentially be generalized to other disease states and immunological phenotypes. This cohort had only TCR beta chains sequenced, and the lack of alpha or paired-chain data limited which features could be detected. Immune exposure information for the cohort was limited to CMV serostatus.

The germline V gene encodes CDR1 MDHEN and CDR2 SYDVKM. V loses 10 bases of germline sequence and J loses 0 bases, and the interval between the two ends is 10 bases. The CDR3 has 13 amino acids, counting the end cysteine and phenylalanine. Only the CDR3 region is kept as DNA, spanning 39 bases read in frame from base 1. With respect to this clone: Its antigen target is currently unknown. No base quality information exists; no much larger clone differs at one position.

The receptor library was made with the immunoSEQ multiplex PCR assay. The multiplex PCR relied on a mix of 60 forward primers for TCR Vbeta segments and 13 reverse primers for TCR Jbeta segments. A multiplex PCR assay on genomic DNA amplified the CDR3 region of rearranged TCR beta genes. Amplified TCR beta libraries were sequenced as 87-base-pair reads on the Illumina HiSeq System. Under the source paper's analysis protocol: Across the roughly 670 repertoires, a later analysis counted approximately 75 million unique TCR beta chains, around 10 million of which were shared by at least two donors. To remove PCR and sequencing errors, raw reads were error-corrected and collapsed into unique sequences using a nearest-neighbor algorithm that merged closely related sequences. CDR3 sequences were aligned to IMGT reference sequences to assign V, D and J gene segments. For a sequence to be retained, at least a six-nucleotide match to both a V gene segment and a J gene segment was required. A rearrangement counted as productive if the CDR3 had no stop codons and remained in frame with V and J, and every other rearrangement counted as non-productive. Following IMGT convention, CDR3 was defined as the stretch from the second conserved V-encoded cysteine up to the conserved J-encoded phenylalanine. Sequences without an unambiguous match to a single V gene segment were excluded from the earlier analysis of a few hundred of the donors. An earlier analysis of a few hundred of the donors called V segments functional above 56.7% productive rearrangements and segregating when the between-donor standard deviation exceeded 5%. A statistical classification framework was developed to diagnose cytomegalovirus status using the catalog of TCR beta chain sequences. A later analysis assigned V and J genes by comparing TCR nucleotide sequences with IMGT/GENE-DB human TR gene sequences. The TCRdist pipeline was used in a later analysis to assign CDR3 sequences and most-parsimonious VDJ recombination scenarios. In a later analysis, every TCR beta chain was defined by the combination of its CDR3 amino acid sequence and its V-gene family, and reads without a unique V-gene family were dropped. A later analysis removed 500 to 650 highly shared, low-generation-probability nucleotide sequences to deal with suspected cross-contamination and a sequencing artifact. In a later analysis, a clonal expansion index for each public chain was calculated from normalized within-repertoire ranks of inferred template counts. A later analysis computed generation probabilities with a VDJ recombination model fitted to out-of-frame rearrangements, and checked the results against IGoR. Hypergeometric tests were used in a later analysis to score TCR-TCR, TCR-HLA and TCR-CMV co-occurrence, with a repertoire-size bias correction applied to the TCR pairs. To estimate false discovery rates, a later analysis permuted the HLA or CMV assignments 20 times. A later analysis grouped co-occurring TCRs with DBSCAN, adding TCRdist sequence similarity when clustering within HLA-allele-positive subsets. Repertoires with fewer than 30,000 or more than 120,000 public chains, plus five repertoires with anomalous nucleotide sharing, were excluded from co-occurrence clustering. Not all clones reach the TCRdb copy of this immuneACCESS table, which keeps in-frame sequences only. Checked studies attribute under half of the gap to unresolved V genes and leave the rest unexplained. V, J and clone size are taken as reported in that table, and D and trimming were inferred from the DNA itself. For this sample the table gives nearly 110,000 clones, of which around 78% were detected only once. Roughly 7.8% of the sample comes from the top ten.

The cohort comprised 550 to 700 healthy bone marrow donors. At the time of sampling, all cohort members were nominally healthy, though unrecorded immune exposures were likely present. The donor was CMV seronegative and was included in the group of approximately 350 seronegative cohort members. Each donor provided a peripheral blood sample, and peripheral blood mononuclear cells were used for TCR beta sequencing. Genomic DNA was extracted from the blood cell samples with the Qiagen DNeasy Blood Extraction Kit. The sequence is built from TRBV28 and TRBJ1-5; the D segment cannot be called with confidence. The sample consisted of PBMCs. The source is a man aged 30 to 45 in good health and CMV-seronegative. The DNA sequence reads TGTGCCACCTACAGTGATAGCAATCAGCCCCAGCATTTT. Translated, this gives CATYSDSNQPQHF.